The 29 T cell receptor beta chains in this list originate from one sample, sequenced in a study of a mutant IDH1 vaccine in newly diagnosed glioma (dated by TCRdb to the early 2020s). The sample's time point label, decoded: week 11, during vaccination. Every vaccine dose consisted of 300 ug of a 20-mer mutant IDH1 peptide in Montanide, administered subcutaneously together with topical imiquimod. Their antigens are not known. Receptor libraries were prepared by the immunoSEQ multiplex PCR assay. Held by TCRdb, this immuneACCESS table contains in-frame sequences only and omits some clones. Under half of the omission traces to an unresolved V gene where checked; the cause of the rest is unknown. For this sample there are around 25,000 clones; about 77% appear just once. In total, the top ten clones hold approximately 8.3% of the sample. The sample consisted of PBMCs, taken from a glioma patient whose treatment included an IDH1 peptide vaccine. Receptors were obtained from a young woman with glioma.

This sequence joins TRBV29-1 and TRBJ2-7; possible D gene TRBD1, 5 bases. The CDR3 extends over 10 amino acids. Trimming took off 4 bases at V and 5 bases at J, with 6 bases between the two ends. Per the germline V gene, CDR1 is SQVTM and CDR2 is ANQGSEA. The CDR3 DNA sequence: TGCAGCGTTGGACAGAACGAGCAGTACTTC. It translates to CSVGQNEQYF.

The chain joins TRBV5-4 to TRBJ2-7; 7 positions match TRBD2. CDR1 SGHNT and CDR2 YYREEE come from the germline V gene (reference sequence). With V trimmed by 3 bases and J by 3 bases, 9 bases remained unmatched. This CDR3 region has 15 residues. In DNA form, the CDR3 reads TGTGCCAGCAGCTACCCGATGGGGGGGGGCTACGAGCAGTACTTC. This sequence encodes CASSYPMGGGYEQYF.

The genes are TRBV6-1 and TRBJ1-2; D is undetermined. The length of the CDR3 is 13 residues. The V end was cut by 0 bases, the J end by 5 bases, with 7 bases between. Germline V gene sequence: CDR1 MNHNS, CDR2 SASEGT. The CDR3 loop reads CASSEATRYGYTF. DNA of the CDR3: TGTGCCAGCAGTGAAGCCACGCGTTATGGCTACACCTTC.

The chain uses TRBV6-6 and TRBJ2-1; D unresolved. Per germline, CDR1 MNHNY and CDR2 SVGAGI (reference sequence). Trimming cost V 0 bases and J 7 bases, with 4 bases left between them. This CDR3 spans 12 amino acids. Here the CDR3 DNA reads TGTGCCAGCAGTTACTCTGGAAATGAGCAGTTCTTC. This gives the protein CASSYSGNEQFF.

The chain has TRBV2 and TRBJ1-6, with a possible D match to TRBD1 (5 bases). This CDR3 is built from 15 residues. The V gene lost 5 bases and the J gene lost 0 bases, with 8 bases spanning the gap. CDR1 is SNHLY and CDR2 is FYNNEI in the germline V gene. CDR3 protein: CASSPGGSYNSPLHF. In DNA, the CDR3 is TGTGCCAGCAGTCCGGGGGGCTCCTATAATTCACCCCTCCACTTT.

The gene calls are TRBV20-1 and TRBJ1-1, with D maybe TRBD1 (6 bases). The V end was cut by 5 bases, the J end by 7 bases, with 11 bases between. Germline V gene lookup returns CDR1 DFQATT and CDR2 SNEGSKA (reference sequence). The CDR3 runs 11 residues. The CDR3 nucleotides are TGCAGTGCTGGAACAGGGATTGAAGCTTTCTTT. Translation gives CSAGTGIEAFF.

The chain joins TRBV6-5 to TRBJ2-5; D is uncertain. V was clipped by 6 bases and J by 1 base, with 9 bases between them. This CDR3 is built from 13 residues. CDR1 and CDR2 from the germline V gene are MNHEY and SVGAGI. CDR3 in DNA: TGTGCCAGCAGGCGGCCGGTCCAAGAGACCCAGTACTTC. Amino acid sequence: CASRRPVQETQYF.

The chain recombines TRBV7-9 with TRBJ1-1; D is unresolved. This CDR3 contains 11 residues. Trimming took off 5 bases at V and 5 bases at J, with 6 bases between the two ends. Germline V gene data show CDR1 as SEHNR and CDR2 as FQNEAQ (reference sequence). CDR3 nucleotides: TGTGCCAGCAGCAGCGGGACTGAAGCTTTCTTT. It specifies CASSSGTEAFF.

This chain links TRBV30 with TRBJ2-3, with 10 positions matching TRBD2. Germline CDR1 reads GTSNPN; CDR2 reads SVGIG (reference sequence). The CDR3 covers 17 residues. V dropped 0 bases and J dropped 2; count of bases not matched to a gene: 8. The CDR3 region is CAWSVPASGGFTDTQYF. CDR3 bases: TGTGCCTGGAGTGTACCGGCTAGCGGGGGATTCACAGATACGCAGTATTTT.

This clone was seen a single time. The rearrangement joins TRBV7-2 to TRBJ2-1, with unresolved D. Germline CDR1 SGHTA, CDR2 FQGNSA. V shed 1 base and J shed 5 bases, with 6 bases lying between them. This CDR3 is 13 amino acids long. CDR3 DNA: TGTGCCAGCAGCTTAGAGCCAAACAATGAGCAGTTCTTC. Translated: CASSLEPNNEQFF. The whole variable domain, remainder taken from reference TRBV7-2 and TRBJ2-1, is GAGVSQSPSNKVTEKGKDVELRCDPISGHTALYWYRQSLGQGLEFLIYFQGNSAPDKSGLPSDRFSAERTGGSVSTLTIQRTQQEDSAVYLCASSLEPNNEQFFGPGTRLTVL.

The genes are TRBV6-1 and TRBJ2-5; D is perhaps TRBD1 (6 bases). Germline CDR1 reads MNHNS; CDR2 reads SASEGT. This CDR3 has 14 amino acids. With 8 bases removed from V and 4 bases from J, the gap between germline ends came to 17 bases. This chain's CDR3 is CASGQTGTPETQYF. The CDR3 coding sequence is TGTGCCAGCGGCCAAACAGGGACCCCAGAGACCCAGTACTTC.

CDR3 sequence (DNA): TGTGCCAGCAGCCCCGGGACAGTCTCCTACGAGCAGTACTTC. Translation: CASSPGTVSYEQYF. J is TRBJ2-7 and V is TRBV5-4, with 7 bases identical to TRBD1. CDR1 is SGHNT, CDR2 YYREEE, per germline (reference sequence). This CDR3 spans 14 amino acids. The ends lost 4 bases at V and 0 bases at J; junction bases unmatched: 4.

The rearrangement links TRBV29-1 to TRBJ2-1, with 7 bases that match TRBD2. V lost 6 bases to trimming and J lost 4 bases; unmatched junction nucleotides: 15. Germline V gene data show CDR1 as SQVTM and CDR2 as ANQGSEA. The CDR3 has 16 amino acids. DNA for the CDR3: TGCAGCGTGGGAGGGGTGGGCGTCGGGGTTTACAATGAGCAGTTCTTC. Its protein is CSVGGVGVGVYNEQFF.

This clone has a handful of counts. The chain carries TRBV7-9 and TRBJ1-2; 7 bases map to TRBD1. V trimming: 5 bases; J trimming: 4 bases; junction bases outside the gene matches: 7. Germline lookup yields CDR1 SEHNR and CDR2 FQNEAQ (reference sequence). The CDR3 covers 14 residues. CDR3 in DNA: TGTGCCAGCAGCCAGGGACAGTTGGTCTATGGCTACACCTTC. It codes for CASSQGQLVYGYTF.

This rearrangement joins TRBV5-1 to TRBJ1-4; perhaps TRBD1 as D (5 bases). The germline V gene has CDR1 SGHRS and CDR2 YFSETQ. Between the trimmed V and J ends, which lost 4 bases and 1 base, there was a span of 11 bases. The CDR3 is 15 residues long. CDR3 nucleotides: TGCGCCAGCAGCCTCGTCAGGGAAACTAATGAAAAACTGTTTTTT. Residues: CASSLVRETNEKLFF.

The chain carries TRBV5-5 and TRBJ2-7; D possibly corresponds to TRBD2 (5 bases). V was shortened by 0 bases and J by 0 bases, with 10 bases between the two germline ends. This CDR3 spans 15 amino acids. CDR1 is SGHKS and CDR2 is YYEKEE in the germline V gene (reference sequence). CDR3 in amino acids: CASSLDSGLSYEQYF. The CDR3 DNA sequence: TGTGCCAGCAGCTTGGACAGCGGCCTCTCCTACGAGCAGTACTTC.

The CDR3 protein is CASSYSGQGNYGYTF. The CDR3 nucleotides read TGTGCCAGCAGTTACTCGGGACAGGGGAACTATGGCTACACCTTC. The V and J genes are TRBV6-5 and TRBJ1-2; 10 bases are shared with TRBD1. V gave up 0 bases and J gave up 2 bases; unmatched junction bases: 0. CDR1 is MNHEY and CDR2 is SVGAGI in the germline V gene. The CDR3 length is 15 residues.

The chain couples TRBV7-9 to TRBJ1-5, with D unclear. In germline, CDR1 is SEHNR, CDR2 FQNEAQ (reference sequence). V was shortened by 8 bases and J by 5 bases, with 10 bases between the two germline ends. The CDR3 totals 12 residues. CDR3 sequence reads: CASGPEDQPQHF. The CDR3 DNA sequence: TGTGCCAGCGGCCCGGAAGATCAGCCCCAGCATTTT.

The J gene is TRBJ2-7, the V gene TRBV7-9; D perhaps matches TRBD1 (6 bases). Looked up from germline, CDR1 is SEHNR and CDR2 is FQNEAQ (reference sequence). The CDR3 is made up of 13 amino acids. The V end was cut by 6 bases, the J end by 3 bases, with 12 bases between. The CDR3 coding sequence is TGTGCCAGCAGTCCGACAGGAAGCTACGAGCAGTACTTC. Protein sequence: CASSPTGSYEQYF. The whole variable domain, remainder taken from reference TRBV7-9 and TRBJ2-7, is DTGVSQNPRHKITKRGQNVTFRCDPISEHNRLYWYRQTLGQGPEFLTYFQNEAQLEKSRLLSDRFSAERPKGSFSTLEIQRTEQGDSAMYLCASSPTGSYEQYFGPGTRLTVT.

This chain's CDR3 is CASSLRVNYGYTF. CDR3 DNA: TGTGCCAGCAGCCTCAGGGTCAACTATGGCTACACCTTC. The chain combines TRBV7-8 with TRBJ1-2, with a tentative D call TRBD1 (5 bases). Deletions cut 5 bases from V and 2 bases from J, with 9 bases between. Germline-derived CDR1 and CDR2 are SGHVS and FQNEAQ. The CDR3 length is 13 residues.

The chain uses TRBV6-6 and TRBJ2-3; perhaps TRBD2 as D (5 bases). The V end lost 6 bases, the J end lost 4 bases, and 14 bases lay between the germline ends. CDR1 and CDR2 from the germline V gene are MNHNY and SVGAGI (reference sequence). The CDR3 consists of 14 residues. The CDR3 DNA is TGTGCCAGCAGCCTCGACCCGAGGGCAGATACGCAGTATTTT. Its protein product is CASSLDPRADTQYF.

This clone was seen more than once but under ten times. The gene calls are TRBV1 and TRBJ1-1; the table calls TRBD1, which could not be checked here. TRBV1 is reported as a pseudogene. The CDR3 covers 15 residues. DNA of the CDR3: TGCACCAGCAGTCCTCCGGGACAGGTGAACACTGAAGCTTTCTTT. It yields the protein CTSSPPGQVNTEAFF.

The J gene is TRBJ1-4, the V gene TRBV2; 11 positions agree with TRBD1. Trimming took 4 bases from V and 9 from J; bases not matched to a gene: 7. Germline V lookup: CDR1 SNHLY, CDR2 FYNNEI. The CDR3 extends over 15 amino acids. The CDR3 nucleotides read TGTGCCAGCAGTGTGGGACAGGGGGGCTCGAAAAAACTGTTTTTT. Encoded protein: CASSVGQGGSKKLFF. The whole variable domain, remainder taken from reference TRBV2 and TRBJ1-4, is EPEVTQTPSHQVTQMGQEVILRCVPISNHLYFYWYRQILGQKVEFLVSFYNNEISEKSEIFDDQFSVERPDGSNFTLKIRSTKLEDSAMYFCASSVGQGGSKKLFFGSGTQLSVL.

J is TRBJ2-4 and V is TRBV10-3; 11 positions agree with TRBD1. J was trimmed by 0 bases and V by 6 bases; bases with no gene match: 10. This CDR3 spans 18 amino acids. Germline CDR1 and CDR2: ENHRY and SYGVKD. CDR3 residues: CAISKDRGRPIAKNIQYF. In DNA, the CDR3 is TGTGCCATCAGCAAGGACAGGGGGCGGCCTATAGCCAAAAACATTCAGTACTTC.

This chain uses TRBV6-6 with TRBJ2-7; a possible D gene is TRBD2 (5 bases). V lost 2 bases and J 5 bases, leaving 7 bases between the germline ends. This CDR3 is built from 12 residues. Germline loops: CDR1 MNHNY, CDR2 SVGAGI (reference sequence). This CDR3 reads CASSYEGNEQYF. The CDR3 DNA follows: TGTGCCAGCAGTTACGAGGGCAACGAGCAGTACTTC.

This clone appeared a few times. The chain recombines TRBV28 with TRBJ2-1, with 10 positions matching TRBD2. The length of the CDR3 is 15 residues. CDR1 is MDHEN and CDR2 is SYDVKM in the germline V gene. Trimming removed 6 bases from V and 2 bases from J; junction bases left unmatched: 4. The CDR3 nucleotides are TGTGCCAGCAGGGAGGGGACTAGCGCCTACAATGAGCAGTTCTTC. Amino acids: CASREGTSAYNEQFF.

The rearrangement links TRBV28 to TRBJ1-4, with D unresolved. The V end was cut by 1 base, the J end by 4 bases, with 10 bases between. This CDR3 has 15 residues. Germline V gene data show CDR1 as MDHEN and CDR2 as SYDVKM. The CDR3 region is CASSLLGSRNEKLFF. CDR3 bases: TGTGCCAGCAGTTTATTGGGTAGCCGTAATGAAAAACTGTTTTTT.

This clone has a handful of counts. The chain recombines TRBV2 with TRBJ1-5; TRBD1 might be the D (5 bases). Trimming cost V 5 bases and J 1 base, with 9 bases left between them. The V gene's germline CDR1 is SNHLY and CDR2 FYNNEI. The CDR3 runs to 14 residues. CDR3: CASSNGGSNQPQHF. The DNA of the CDR3 is TGTGCCAGCAGTAACGGGGGAAGCAATCAGCCCCAGCATTTT. Complete variable domain (other parts from reference TRBV2 and TRBJ1-5): EPEVTQTPSHQVTQMGQEVILRCVPISNHLYFYWYRQILGQKVEFLVSFYNNEISEKSEIFDDQFSVERPDGSNFTLKIRSTKLEDSAMYFCASSNGGSNQPQHFGDGTRLSIL.

The chain has TRBV4-1 and TRBJ2-2; perhaps D is TRBD1 or TRBD2 (5 bases each). Germline CDR1 is MGHRA and CDR2 is YSYEKL. V lost 4 bases to trimming and J lost 4 bases, with 13 bases between them. This CDR3 is built from 15 residues. The CDR3 DNA sequence: TGCGCCAGCAGCCTTGTAGAGGGGAGCACCGGGGAGCTGTTTTTT. Its protein product is CASSLVEGSTGELFF.